The clone carrying this T cell receptor (beta chain) was detected only a few times. The antigen is not known. Per the germline V gene, CDR1 is LGHNA and CDR2 is YSLEER. This CDR3 is 14 amino acids long. V was clipped by 2 bases and J by 0 bases, with 5 bases between them. The entry originates in a study of T cells in localized non-small cell lung cancer. TCRdb keeps only in-frame clones here, not all; method: immunoSEQ multiplex PCR. The table records more than 15,000 clones, roughly 84% of them present only once. Overall study results and limits: Uninvolved adjacent lung had more T cell clonality than any other tissue, topping tumor.

The TCR originated in a male donor at least 60 years old with stage I lung adenocarcinoma. Sequenced here: peripheral blood, sampled before any cancer treatment. The chain is built from TRBV4-3 and TRBJ1-3, with D unclear. CDR3 in amino acids: CASSQTSSGNTIYF. The CDR3 DNA follows: TGCGCCAGCAGCCAAACAAGCTCTGGAAACACCATATATTTT.